This passage covers 19 T cell receptor beta chains from one sample sequenced in a study of cytomegalovirus exposure and HLA in healthy donors. Researchers ran the PCR with 60 Vbeta and 13 Jbeta primers. TCRdb keeps only in-frame clones here, not all; method: immunoSEQ multiplex PCR. The repertoire has 110,000 or so clones, over 70% of them found once; the top ten carry less than 3.5%. The material sequenced was PBMCs. The receptor set was obtained from a woman aged 40 to 50 in good health and CMV-seropositive.

This clone has a single count. V usage is TRBV6-5 and J usage is TRBJ2-7, with 7 bases aligning to TRBD1. Germline trimming cut 2 bases from V and 2 bases from J; bases unmatched to any gene: 6. CDR3 size: 15 residues. Germline CDR1 is MNHEY and CDR2 is SVGAGI. The CDR3 DNA reads TGTGCCAGCAGTTACGCCGGGACAGTCACCTACGAGCAGTACTTC. Its protein is CASSYAGTVTYEQYF.

Written as DNA, the CDR3 is TGCGCCAGCAGCCAAGCTGAGGTTGATGCACCAGCCAGCCCTGAAGCTTTCTTT. Residues: CASSQAEVDAPASPEAFF. The chain is built from TRBV4-3 and TRBJ1-1; D remains ambiguous. Germline CDR1 and CDR2: LGHNA and YSLEER. The CDR3 runs to 18 residues. Trimming stripped 1 base from V and 6 bases from J, with 24 bases between.

This chain connects TRBV7-2 to TRBJ2-5, with 7 positions matching TRBD1. The germline V gene encodes CDR1 SGHTA and CDR2 FQGNSA. The J segment lost 6 bases and the V segment lost 8 bases, leaving 6 bases of the junction unmatched. The CDR3 covers 12 residues. The CDR3 here is CASSNRGKTQYF. In nucleotides, the CDR3 is TGTGCCAGCTCAAACAGGGGAAAGACCCAGTACTTC.

The chain uses TRBV27 and TRBJ2-1; 13 nucleotides line up with TRBD2. CDR3 length: 17 amino acids. The trim removed 5 bases at V and 5 bases at J, leaving 9 bases unmatched. Germline loops: CDR1 MNHEY, CDR2 SMNVEV (reference sequence). CDR3 amino acids: CASSHGTSGELNNEQFF. For the CDR3, the DNA is TGTGCCAGCAGTCACGGGACTAGCGGGGAGCTTAACAATGAGCAGTTCTTC.

The genes are TRBV4-2 and TRBJ1-5, with a tentative D call TRBD1 (6 bases). Trimming took 1 base from V and 4 from J, leaving 17 bases between them. Germline-derived CDR1 and CDR2 are LGHNA and YNFKEQ. This CDR3 contains 17 residues. The CDR3 sequence: CASSQGGQGWRNQPQHF. The CDR3 region has the DNA TGTGCCAGCAGCCAAGGGGGGCAGGGTTGGAGAAATCAGCCCCAGCATTTT.

This chain links TRBV27 with TRBJ1-2; the match to TRBD1 covers 12 bases. CDR1 is MNHEY and CDR2 is SMNVEV in the germline V gene (reference sequence). The CDR3 consists of 17 residues. V was pared by 4 bases and J by 5 bases, with 11 bases of the junction left unmatched. The CDR3 here is CASSSRDRGLVLYGYTF. The CDR3 nucleotides read TGTGCCAGCAGTTCACGGGACAGGGGGCTCGTTCTTTATGGCTACACCTTC.

The chain combines TRBV29-1 with TRBJ1-4, with D unresolved. In germline, CDR1 is SQVTM, CDR2 ANQGSEA. Trimming shortened V by 4 bases and J by 4 bases, and 10 bases separated the two germline ends. This CDR3 spans 13 amino acids. The CDR3 reads CSVVVQHNEKLFF. The CDR3 nucleotides are TGCAGCGTTGTGGTACAGCATAATGAAAAACTGTTTTTT.

The chain is built from TRBV7-2 and TRBJ1-1, with D perhaps matching TRBD1 (5 bases). Germline CDR1 is SGHTA and CDR2 is FQGNSA. With 3 bases removed from V and 8 bases from J, the gap between germline ends came to 13 bases. There are 13 residues in the CDR3. The CDR3 spells CASSFSGTGEAFF. As DNA, the CDR3 is TGTGCCAGCAGCTTCTCAGGGACTGGGGAAGCTTTCTTT.

The CDR3 DNA reads as TGTGCCAGTAGTGCGGACACCTTGAATTCACCCCTCCACTTT. It specifies CASSADTLNSPLHF. The chain couples TRBV19 to TRBJ1-6; a possible D gene is TRBD1 (5 bases). Trimming removed 5 bases at V and 7 bases at J, with 12 bases between. There are 14 residues in the CDR3. Looked up from germline, CDR1 is LNHDA and CDR2 is SQIVND (reference sequence).

The chain joins TRBV7-3 to TRBJ2-7, with 9 nucleotides matching TRBD1. Germline V gene data show CDR1 as SGHTA and CDR2 as FQGTGA. The trim removed 5 bases at V and 0 bases at J, leaving 5 bases unmatched. The CDR3 totals 15 residues. CDR3 amino acids: CASSEGQGSSYEQYF. The CDR3 DNA reads as TGTGCCAGCAGCGAGGGACAGGGAAGCTCCTACGAGCAGTACTTC.

The rearrangement uses TRBV5-6 and TRBJ2-5; 7 nucleotides line up with TRBD1. Germline assignment: CDR1 SGHDT and CDR2 YYEEEE. V shed 1 base and J 5 bases; nucleotides not matched to a gene: 5. This CDR3 comprises 14 residues. The CDR3 DNA sequence: TGTGCCAGCAGCTTGTCAGGGGGTGGGGAGACCCAGTACTTC. Its protein is CASSLSGGGETQYF.

V is TRBV19 and J is TRBJ1-2, with 10 bases identical to TRBD1. CDR1 and CDR2 from the germline V gene are LNHDA and SQIVND (reference sequence). Trimming took 9 bases from V and 3 from J; bases not matched to a gene: 10. This CDR3 has 15 residues. CDR3 amino acids: CASLGAGTGDYGYTF. The DNA for the CDR3 is TGTGCCAGCCTAGGGGCCGGGACAGGGGACTATGGCTACACCTTC.

This chain connects TRBV4-2 to TRBJ2-5; D gene ambiguous. Germline CDR1 is LGHNA and CDR2 is YNFKEQ. V was clipped by 2 bases and J by 1 base, with 8 bases between them. The CDR3 has 14 residues. CDR3 protein: CASSQSQIQETQYF. The DNA for the CDR3 is TGTGCCAGCAGCCAATCGCAGATCCAAGAGACCCAGTACTTC.

V and J are TRBV15 and TRBJ2-7; 8 nucleotides align to TRBD1. After removal of 0 bases from V and 0 bases from J, the junction contained 7 bases not matched to a gene. The CDR3 has 17 amino acids. Germline V gene sequence: CDR1 LNHNV, CDR2 YYDKDF (reference sequence). CDR3 sequence reads: CATSREGPGQGSYEQYF. The CDR3 DNA sequence: TGTGCCACCAGCAGAGAGGGCCCCGGACAGGGCTCCTACGAGCAGTACTTC.

The chain has TRBV9 and TRBJ1-1; D is uncertain. This CDR3 spans 13 amino acids. Germline values: CDR1 SGDLS, CDR2 YYNGEE. Deletions cut 3 bases from V and 2 bases from J, with 8 bases between. CDR3: CASSGTINTEAFF. The DNA for the CDR3 is TGTGCCAGCAGCGGGACTATAAACACTGAAGCTTTCTTT.

V usage is TRBV27 and J usage is TRBJ1-1, with a possible D match to TRBD1 (5 bases). Trimming pared 10 bases from V and 0 bases from J, leaving 9 bases between. CDR3 length equals 12 residues. CDR1 is MNHEY and CDR2 is SMNVEV in the germline V gene (reference sequence). Here the CDR3 reads CATQGLNTEAFF. For the CDR3, the DNA is TGTGCCACCCAGGGCTTGAACACTGAAGCTTTCTTT.

J is TRBJ2-3 and V is TRBV30, with D possibly being TRBD2 (5 bases). Trimming removed 2 bases from V and 1 base from J, with 10 bases in between. The germline gives CDR1 GTSNPN, CDR2 SVGIG (reference sequence). The CDR3 consists of 14 residues. CDR3 residues: CAWSKDSGTDTQYF. DNA of the CDR3: TGTGCCTGGAGTAAGGACTCTGGCACAGATACGCAGTATTTT.

This clone was seen a handful of times. This chain joins TRBV5-1 and TRBJ1-1, with TRBD1 identical over 8 bases. After removal of 3 bases from V and 4 bases from J, the junction contained 8 bases not matched to a gene. Germline V gene data show CDR1 as SGHRS and CDR2 as YFSETQ. This CDR3 is built from 15 residues. The CDR3 sequence is CASSSRNRGSTEAFF. The DNA of the CDR3 is TGCGCCAGCAGCTCCCGCAACAGGGGGAGCACTGAAGCTTTCTTT.

This clone was counted a few times. This chain links TRBV19 with TRBJ2-2; 9 bases fit TRBD2. The CDR3 length is 16 residues. V was pared by 3 bases and J by 7 bases, with 9 bases of the junction left unmatched. Germline V gene data show CDR1 as LNHDA and CDR2 as SQIVND (reference sequence). CDR3 sequence (DNA): TGTGCCAGTAGTATCCCGGGGACTAGCTCAGGCGGGGAGCTGTTTTTT. Encoded protein: CASSIPGTSSGGELFF.